Each of the 20 T cell receptor beta chains below was sequenced from the same sample in a study of PD-L1 blockade in urothelial cancer. Clones were sequenced by immunoSEQ multiplex PCR, and TCRdb holds only the in-frame ones, with some missing. The table has under 20,000 clones, about nine tenths seen once; the top ten hold about 5.6%. Sample: PBMCs, taken around atezolizumab (anti-PD-L1) treatment. The receptors shown here come from a man aged 45-65 years with urothelial cancer.

The chain links TRBV2 to TRBJ1-2, with TRBD1 matching over 7 bases. The germline CDR1 and CDR2 sequences are SNHLY and FYNNEI. J gave up 2 bases and V 2 bases, and 5 bases lay outside the gene matches. This CDR3 contains 15 residues. CDR3 sequence: CASSESPGGNYGYTF. The CDR3 nucleotides read TGTGCCAGCAGTGAATCCCCAGGGGGAAACTATGGCTACACCTTC.

This rearrangement joins TRBV6-1 to TRBJ2-5, with D tentatively TRBD2 (7 bases). V was cut by 2 bases and J by 5 bases, with 15 bases left in between. This CDR3 contains 15 residues. Germline CDR1 and CDR2: MNHNS and SASEGT. DNA for the CDR3: TGTGCCAGCAGTGAATTAGGGGGGGCGGCGGAGACCCAGTACTTC. This gives the protein CASSELGGAAETQYF.

The chain employs TRBV28 and TRBJ1-5, with TRBD1 matching 7 bases. V shed 6 bases, J shed 7 bases, and the junction held 9 bases outside the gene matches. This CDR3 contains 14 residues. The germline gives CDR1 MDHEN, CDR2 SYDVKM. Here the CDR3 DNA reads TGTGCCAGCAGCCTCACAGGGGCCAACCAGCCCCAGCATTTT. This gives the protein CASSLTGANQPQHF.

The CDR3 is CAANGERKEEFF. CDR3 coding DNA: TGTGCCGCCAATGGTGAGCGGAAGGAGGAGTTCTTC. V is TRBV30 and J is TRBJ2-1; D is perhaps TRBD2 (5 bases). V was trimmed by 8 bases and J by 14 bases, leaving 22 bases between them. Germline CDR1 reads GTSNPN; CDR2 reads SVGIG (reference sequence). The CDR3 consists of 12 residues. Filled out from reference TRBV30 and TRBJ2-1, the complete variable domain reads SQTIHQWPATLVQPVGSPLSLECTVEGTSNPNLYWYRQAAGRGLQLLFYSVGIGQISSEVPQNLSASRPQDRQFILSSKKLLLSDSGFYLCAANGERKEEFFGPGTRLTVL.

As DNA, the CDR3 is TGTGCCAGCAGCTACCGGGGAGGTGCGGGAGGAAAGCAAGAGACCCAGTACTTC. Its translation: CASSYRGGAGGKQETQYF. The V gene is TRBV7-2, the J gene TRBJ2-5; 8 nucleotides align to TRBD2. V lost 4 bases and J lost 2; bases outside the gene matches: 15. CDR3 size: 18 residues. In germline, CDR1 is SGHTA, CDR2 FQGNSA.

V and J are TRBV27 and TRBJ1-2, with D unresolved. V was shortened by 1 base and J by 5 bases, with 8 bases between the two germline ends. From germline, CDR1 is MNHEY and CDR2 SMNVEV (reference sequence). The CDR3 loop spans 13 amino acids. The DNA of the CDR3 is TGTGCCAGCAGTTTATTCGGGTCGTATGGCTACACCTTC. Translated, it gives CASSLFGSYGYTF.

This sequence joins TRBV10-3 and TRBJ1-2, with D possibly TRBD1 on 6 matching bases. V lost 5 bases and J 8 bases, leaving 21 bases between the germline ends. This CDR3 is built from 15 residues. Per the germline V gene, CDR1 is ENHRY and CDR2 is SYGVKD. CDR3 nucleotide sequence: TGTGCCATCAGTAACCGGGACACGGGAGGGTGGGGCTACACCTTC. Translated: CAISNRDTGGWGYTF.

V and J are TRBV9 and TRBJ2-5, with 9 bases identical to TRBD1. The CDR3 sequence is 16 residues long. Germline CDR1 is SGDLS and CDR2 is YYNGEE. With 4 bases clipped from V and 5 bases from J, the junction kept 12 bases outside the gene matches. In nucleotides, the CDR3 is TGTGCCAGCAGCCCCCGGACAGGGGTTGGCCAGGAGACCCAGTACTTC. Protein product: CASSPRTGVGQETQYF.

This chain uses TRBV19 with TRBJ2-1; 9 nucleotides match TRBD2. CDR3 length: 15 amino acids. Germline V lookup: CDR1 LNHDA, CDR2 SQIVND (reference sequence). J lost 7 bases, V lost 2 bases, and 6 bases had no gene match. The CDR3 reads CASSISLAGLNEQFF. The CDR3 DNA reads as TGTGCCAGTAGTATATCCCTAGCGGGATTGAATGAGCAGTTCTTC.

This clone showed up just a few times. The rearrangement links TRBV9 to TRBJ2-1; 9 nucleotides align to TRBD2. Germline lookup yields CDR1 SGDLS and CDR2 YYNGEE. CDR3 length: 15 amino acids. Germline trimming cut 0 bases from V and 6 bases from J; bases unmatched to any gene: 4. The CDR3 region has the DNA TGTGCCAGCAGCGTAGGGGGACTAGCAGGCAATGAGCAGTTCTTC. Translation: CASSVGGLAGNEQFF.

The chain is built from TRBV27 and TRBJ2-1, with a weak D call TRBD2 (5 bases). The CDR3 is 13 residues long. Germline V gene data show CDR1 as MNHEY and CDR2 as SMNVEV (reference sequence). Trimming left V 6 bases short and J 14 bases short, with 20 bases between. The CDR3 protein is CASRDRERTYEFF. The CDR3 nucleotides read TGTGCCAGCAGAGACCGGGAAAGGACTTATGAGTTCTTC.

The V call is TRBV5-4, the J call TRBJ2-7, with D unresolved. Germline V gene data show CDR1 as SGHNT and CDR2 as YYREEE (reference sequence). CDR3 length: 12 residues. V was trimmed by 3 bases and J by 6 bases, leaving 10 bases between them. CDR3 protein: CASSYLSSEQYF. CDR3 coding DNA: TGTGCCAGCAGCTACTTGTCGTCCGAGCAGTACTTC.

This clone was recorded once. The CDR3 spells CASLTDRGRASTGELFF. The CDR3 region has the DNA TGTGCCAGCTTGACGGACAGGGGGCGGGCTAGCACCGGGGAGCTGTTTTTT. The V and J genes are TRBV28 and TRBJ2-2, with 11 positions matching TRBD1. The V gene end was trimmed by 8 bases and the J gene end by 4 bases; junction bases not matched to a gene: 12. The CDR3 is 17 residues long. Per the germline V gene, CDR1 is MDHEN and CDR2 is SYDVKM.

The rearrangement uses TRBV11-2 and TRBJ2-2; 8 bases agree with TRBD2. Per germline, CDR1 SGHAT and CDR2 FQNNGV. This CDR3 has 17 residues. The trim removed 5 bases at V and 1 base at J, leaving 9 bases unmatched. The CDR3: CASSRGGREVNTGELFF. CDR3 in DNA: TGTGCCAGCAGCCGGGGGGGTAGGGAGGTGAACACCGGGGAGCTGTTTTTT. Combining the CDR3 with reference TRBV11-2 and TRBJ2-2 gives the whole variable domain EAGVAQSPRYKIIEKRQSVAFWCNPISGHATLYWYQQILGQGPKLLIQFQNNGVVDDSQLPKDRFSAERLKGVDSTLKIQPAKLEDSAVYLCASSRGGREVNTGELFFGEGSRLTVL.

The rearrangement links TRBV27 to TRBJ2-5; TRBD1 matches 7 bases. Germline V gives CDR1 MNHEY, CDR2 SMNVEV (reference sequence). Unmatched junction bases numbered 6, after V lost 6 bases and J lost 5 bases. CDR3 length equals 13 residues. The CDR3 reads CASRIQGDETQYF. The CDR3 coding sequence is TGTGCCAGCAGAATCCAGGGGGATGAGACCCAGTACTTC.

The chain has TRBV9 and TRBJ2-2, with D unresolved. The V gene lost 5 bases and the J gene lost 4 bases, with 15 bases spanning the gap. The CDR3 is 15 amino acids. Germline CDR1 and CDR2: SGDLS and YYNGEE. For the CDR3, the DNA is TGTGCCAGCAGTTCGCCTCACTCGGGCACCGGGGAGCTGTTTTTT. This encodes CASSSPHSGTGELFF.

The chain carries TRBV6-6 and TRBJ1-4; TRBD1 might be the D (5 bases). V shed 6 bases and J shed 8 bases, with 10 bases lying between them. Per the germline V gene, CDR1 is MNHNY and CDR2 is SVGAGI (reference sequence). The CDR3 is 12 residues long. The CDR3 region is CASRGKGEKLFF. CDR3 sequence (DNA): TGTGCCAGCAGAGGGAAGGGGGAAAAACTGTTTTTT.

V is TRBV7-3 and J is TRBJ2-1, with D unresolved. V lost 5 bases to trimming and J lost 2 bases, with 13 bases between them. The CDR3 is made up of 15 amino acids. Germline V gene data show CDR1 as SGHTA and CDR2 as FQGTGA. CDR3 sequence reads: CASSLSVFTYNEQFF. CDR3 nucleotide sequence: TGTGCCAGCAGCCTGAGCGTCTTCACCTACAATGAGCAGTTCTTC.

The chain recombines TRBV19 with TRBJ1-5; tentative D call: TRBD1 (6 bases). The CDR3 totals 15 residues. Trimming took off 2 bases at V and 3 bases at J, with 11 bases between the two ends. CDR1 and CDR2 (germline): LNHDA, SQIVND (reference sequence). The CDR3: CASSILGGANQPQHF. CDR3 DNA sequence: TGTGCCAGTAGTATACTGGGGGGGGCCAATCAGCCCCAGCATTTT.

The V gene is TRBV11-2, the J gene TRBJ2-1, with 10 nucleotides matching TRBD1. With 0 bases clipped from V and 3 bases from J, the junction kept 2 bases outside the gene matches. Germline V gene data show CDR1 as SGHAT and CDR2 as FQNNGV. The CDR3 is made up of 16 amino acids. CDR3 coding DNA: TGTGCCAGCAGCTTAGAAAGGACAGGGGGCTACAATGAGCAGTTCTTC. Its protein product is CASSLERTGGYNEQFF. Supplemented by reference TRBV11-2 and TRBJ2-1, the full variable domain reads EAGVAQSPRYKIIEKRQSVAFWCNPISGHATLYWYQQILGQGPKLLIQFQNNGVVDDSQLPKDRFSAERLKGVDSTLKIQPAKLEDSAVYLCASSLERTGGYNEQFFGPGTRLTVL.